The count of the clone carrying this T cell receptor beta chain is one. Its antigen is not identified. These data come from a study of cytomegalovirus exposure and HLA in healthy donors. J was trimmed by 8 bases and V by 0 bases; bases with no gene match: 7. CDR3 length: 15 amino acids. The germline V gene has CDR1 LGHNA and CDR2 YSLEER. PCR used 60 Vbeta primers and 13 Jbeta primers. Some clones are missing from TCRdb's copy, which holds only in-frame ones; the method was immunoSEQ multiplex PCR. The profile shows tens of thousands of clones, roughly 80% of them singletons. Notes on the study in general: A missense variant in DCLRE1C was later tied to TCR beta V- and J-gene trimming. While the bulk of TCR sequences proved rare, some public TCRs turned up in many donors. A prior analysis recorded that most TCR beta V segments were productive about 90% or about 30% of the time.

This donor lacks a recorded CMV serostatus. The rearrangement joins TRBV4-3 to TRBJ2-1, with 7 bases fitting TRBD2. The TCR sequence derives from a human donor in good health. The sequenced material came from PBMCs. The CDR3 sequence: CASSQEREEGYEQFF. The CDR3 DNA sequence: TGCGCCAGCAGCCAAGAACGGGAGGAGGGCTATGAGCAGTTCTTC.